This passage covers 8 T cell receptor beta chains from one sample sequenced in a study of blood T cells in healthy people across ages. A second roughly 6 to 11 cycle PCR used barcoded and J-beta primers. Each CDR3 protein gets one entry after TCRdb re-called the 5' RACE reads with MiXCR. The sample lists hundreds of thousands of distinct CDR3 sequences; about 30% were seen once. Specimen: blood. These receptors were obtained from a woman of 80 years or more in good health.

A word on this clonotype: A much larger clone sits a single nucleotide away, making a read error possible. The chain joins TRBV6-1 to TRBJ2-7, with D possibly being TRBD2 (5 bases). Germline V CDR1 and CDR2: MNHNS, SASEGT. V lost 7 bases, J lost 0 bases, and 13 bases lay in between. This CDR3 spans 14 amino acids. The CDR3: CASKLRGSSYEQYF. Written as DNA, the CDR3 is TGTGCCAGCAAGTTACGGGGTAGCTCCTACGAGCAGTACTTC.

This clonotype appeared many times. The V and J genes are TRBV15 and TRBJ1-1; D is ambiguous. This CDR3 spans 14 amino acids. Between the trimmed V and J ends, which lost 0 bases and 4 bases, there was a span of 9 bases. Germline CDR1 is LNHNV and CDR2 is YYDKDF (reference sequence). CDR3 DNA sequence: TGTGCCACCAGCAGAGATACAGCCGGCACTGAAGCTTTCTTT. It translates to CATSRDTAGTEAFF.

This clonotype occurred a few times. The rearrangement joins TRBV7-8 to TRBJ1-2, with 8 bases lining up with TRBD1. CDR3 length equals 16 residues. The germline V gene encodes CDR1 SGHVS and CDR2 FQNEAQ. With 2 bases clipped from V and 8 bases from J, the junction kept 13 bases outside the gene matches. CDR3 bases: TGTGCCAGCAGCTTATCGGGGACAGGAGTATTTAGGGGCTACACCTTC. This translates into CASSLSGTGVFRGYTF.

Ten or more counts support this clonotype. The chain recombines TRBV15 with TRBJ1-2; 7 bases match TRBD1. V lost 1 base and J lost 6; bases outside the gene matches: 5. The CDR3 has 14 residues. Germline values: CDR1 LNHNV, CDR2 YYDKDF (reference sequence). CDR3 in amino acids: CATSRAETGNGYTF. CDR3 DNA: TGTGCCACCAGCAGAGCTGAGACAGGGAATGGCTACACCTTC.

This clonotype has ten or more counts. The V and J genes are TRBV4-2 and TRBJ2-5; D might be TRBD2 (6 bases). V lost 1 base and J 2 bases, leaving 14 bases between the germline ends. The CDR3 runs 16 residues. The V gene's germline CDR1 is LGHNA and CDR2 YNFKEQ. The CDR3 protein is CASSQGSSSGQETQYF. CDR3 coding DNA: TGTGCCAGCAGCCAAGGGTCGAGTAGCGGTCAAGAGACCCAGTACTTC.

The gene calls are TRBV14 and TRBJ2-7; D unclear. Trimming cost V 5 bases and J 3 bases, with 17 bases left between them. The CDR3 covers 15 residues. Germline V lookup: CDR1 SGHDN, CDR2 FVKESK. CDR3 sequence reads: CASSLRTDSDYEQYF. CDR3 in DNA: TGTGCCAGCAGCTTAAGGACCGATTCGGACTACGAGCAGTACTTC.

The J gene is TRBJ1-2, the V gene TRBV6-1; 9 bases fit TRBD1. Germline V gives CDR1 MNHNS, CDR2 SASEGT. The CDR3 has 16 amino acids. The ends lost 4 bases at V and 7 bases at J; junction bases unmatched: 13. CDR3 in DNA: TGTGCCAGCAGTGCCCACCCACAGGGGGCGTATGGTGGCTACACCTTC. It specifies CASSAHPQGAYGGYTF.

This clonotype was observed a few times. The chain couples TRBV2 to TRBJ1-6, with 7 bases lining up with TRBD1. V shed 7 bases and J 7 bases; nucleotides not matched to a gene: 13. CDR1 is SNHLY and CDR2 is FYNNEI in the germline V gene. The CDR3 extends over 16 amino acids. The CDR3 sequence is CASIGTVPGGNSPLHF. The CDR3 DNA reads as TGTGCCAGCATCGGTACGGTCCCAGGGGGAAATTCACCCCTCCACTTT.